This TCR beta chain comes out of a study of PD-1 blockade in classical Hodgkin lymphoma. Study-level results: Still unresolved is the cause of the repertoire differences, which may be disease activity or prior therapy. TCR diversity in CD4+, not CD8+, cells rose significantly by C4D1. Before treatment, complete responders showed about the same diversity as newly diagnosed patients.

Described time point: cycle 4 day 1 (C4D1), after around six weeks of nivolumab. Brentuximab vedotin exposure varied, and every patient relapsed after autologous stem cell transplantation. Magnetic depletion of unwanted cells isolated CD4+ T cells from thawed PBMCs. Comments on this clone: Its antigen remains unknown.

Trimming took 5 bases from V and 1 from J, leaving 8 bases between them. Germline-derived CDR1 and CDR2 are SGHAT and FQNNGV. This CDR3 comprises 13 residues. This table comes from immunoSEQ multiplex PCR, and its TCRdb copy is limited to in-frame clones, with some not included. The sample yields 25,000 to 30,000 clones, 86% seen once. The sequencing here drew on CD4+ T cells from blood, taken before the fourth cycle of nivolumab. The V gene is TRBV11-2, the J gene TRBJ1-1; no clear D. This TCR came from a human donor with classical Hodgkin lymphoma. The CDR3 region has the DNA TGTGCCAGCAGCCCCCCTCCGAACACTGAAGCTTTCTTT. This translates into CASSPPPNTEAFF.